What follows is one T cell receptor beta chain and its context. Its antigen is unknown. The V gene's germline CDR1 is SEHNR and CDR2 FQNEAQ (reference sequence). CDR3 length: 15 residues. The V end was cut by 2 bases, the J end by 6 bases, with 16 bases between. TCRdb reprocessed the 5' RACE reads with MiXCR, giving one entry per CDR3 protein. The sample holds about 66,000 distinct CDR3 sequences, around 14% seen once. The data derive from a study of early T cells in non-severe SARS-CoV-2 infection. Study findings and constraints: Private and CD4 specificities were missed by VDJdb matching, which favored anti-spike CD8 responses.

The receptor's source is an adult who was a healthcare worker with PCR-confirmed SARS-CoV-2 infection or an uninfected control (not recorded which). The chain uses TRBV7-9 and TRBJ1-2; D is uncertain. What was sequenced was whole blood. CDR3 bases: TGTGCCAGCAGCTTATCGTTTAGTACAGCGGATGGCTACACCTTC. Its protein is CASSLSFSTADGYTF.